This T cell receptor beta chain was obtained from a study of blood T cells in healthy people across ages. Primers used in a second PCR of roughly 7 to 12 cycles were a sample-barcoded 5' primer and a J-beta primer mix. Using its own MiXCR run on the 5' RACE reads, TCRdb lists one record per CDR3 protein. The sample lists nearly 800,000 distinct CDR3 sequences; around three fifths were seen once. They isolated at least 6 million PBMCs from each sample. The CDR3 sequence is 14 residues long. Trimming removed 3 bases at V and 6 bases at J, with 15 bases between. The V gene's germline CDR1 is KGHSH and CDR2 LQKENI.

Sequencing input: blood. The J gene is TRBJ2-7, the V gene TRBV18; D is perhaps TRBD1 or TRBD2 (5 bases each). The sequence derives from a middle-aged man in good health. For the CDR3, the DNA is TGTGCCAGCTCACCGGGGCAGGGAGACTGCGAGCAGTACTTC. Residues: CASSPGQGDCEQYF.